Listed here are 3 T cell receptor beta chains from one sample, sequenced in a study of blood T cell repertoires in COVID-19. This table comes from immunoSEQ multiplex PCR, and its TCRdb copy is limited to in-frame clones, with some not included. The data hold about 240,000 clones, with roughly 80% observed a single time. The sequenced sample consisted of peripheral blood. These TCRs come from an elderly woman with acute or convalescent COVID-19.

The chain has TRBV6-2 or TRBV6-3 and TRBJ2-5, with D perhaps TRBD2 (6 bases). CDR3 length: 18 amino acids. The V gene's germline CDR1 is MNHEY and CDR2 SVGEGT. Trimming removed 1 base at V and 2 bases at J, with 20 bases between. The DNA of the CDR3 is TGTGCCAGCAGTTACTTCTTCTTGGCGGGGAGACCACAAGAGACCCAGTACTTC. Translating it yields CASSYFFLAGRPQETQYF.

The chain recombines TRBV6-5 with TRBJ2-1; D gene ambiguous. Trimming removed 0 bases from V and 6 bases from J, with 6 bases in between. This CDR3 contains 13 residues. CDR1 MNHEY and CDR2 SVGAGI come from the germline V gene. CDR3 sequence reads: CASSYSSGNEQFF. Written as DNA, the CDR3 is TGTGCCAGCAGTTACTCTTCAGGCAATGAGCAGTTCTTC.

The CDR3 is CAISESYGAGQETQYF. The CDR3 DNA follows: TGTGCCATCAGTGAGTCGTACGGTGCCGGGCAAGAGACCCAGTACTTC. This rearrangement joins TRBV10-3 to TRBJ2-5, with unresolved D. CDR1 is ENHRY, CDR2 SYGVKD, per germline. The CDR3 spans 16 residues. Trimming took off 0 bases at V and 2 bases at J, with 13 bases between the two ends.